This T cell receptor (beta chain) derives from a study of cytomegalovirus exposure and HLA in healthy donors. Study conclusions and caveats: For TCR beta chains, V- and J-gene trimming was later linked to a missense DCLRE1C variant. According to an earlier analysis, most TCR beta V segments yielded productive rearrangements about 90% or about 30% of the time. Per a later analysis, HLA-associated TCR beta chains showed more clonal expansion than other, equally common TCR beta chains. Presence/absence comparisons presumed near-even sequencing depth among donors.

The length of the CDR3 is 15 residues. V was clipped by 4 bases and J by 0 bases, with 10 bases between them. Germline V lookup: CDR1 MNHEY, CDR2 SMNVEV (reference sequence). Both 60 Vbeta primers and 13 Jbeta primers went into the PCR. Measured with immunoSEQ multiplex PCR; TCRdb has only the in-frame clones, and not every one. There are some 200,000 clones in the sample; 62% occur only once, and 2.5% to 3.5% lies in the top ten. As to this clone: What it binds is not known. Other DNA variants within this sample encode the same CDR3.

The TCR originated in a man aged 35 to 55 in good health and CMV-seronegative. The specimen sequenced was PBMCs. The rearrangement links TRBV27 to TRBJ2-1; D perhaps matches TRBD1 (6 bases). Written as DNA, the CDR3 is TGTGCCAGCAGTTCCCGGGACACCTCCTACAATGAGCAGTTCTTC. This gives the protein CASSSRDTSYNEQFF.